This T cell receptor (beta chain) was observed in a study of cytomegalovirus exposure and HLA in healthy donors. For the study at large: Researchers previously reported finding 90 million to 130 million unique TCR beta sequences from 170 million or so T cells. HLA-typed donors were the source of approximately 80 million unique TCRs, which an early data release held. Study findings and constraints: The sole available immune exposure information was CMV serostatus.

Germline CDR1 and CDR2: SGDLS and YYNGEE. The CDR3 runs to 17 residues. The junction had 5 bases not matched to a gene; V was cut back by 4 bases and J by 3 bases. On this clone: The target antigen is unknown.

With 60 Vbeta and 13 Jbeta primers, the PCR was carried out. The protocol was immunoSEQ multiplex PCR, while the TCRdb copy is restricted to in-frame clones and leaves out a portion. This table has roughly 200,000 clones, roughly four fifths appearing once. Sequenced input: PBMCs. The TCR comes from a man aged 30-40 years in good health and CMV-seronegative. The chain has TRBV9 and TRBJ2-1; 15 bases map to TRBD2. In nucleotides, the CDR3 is TGTGCCAGCAGCAGGACTAGCGGGAGGGCAGACTACAATGAGCAGTTCTTC. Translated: CASSRTSGRADYNEQFF.